These 25 T cell receptor beta chains share one sample of origin, sequenced in a study of cytomegalovirus exposure and HLA in healthy donors. A multiplex PCR was run with 60 Vbeta primers and 13 Jbeta primers. TCRdb's copy holds only in-frame clones and misses some; the assay was immunoSEQ multiplex PCR. The repertoire holds about 130,000 clones, with about 81% as singletons. The sequenced material came from PBMCs. All receptors derive from a woman in her twenties or thirties in good health and CMV-seronegative.

This clone showed up just once. The CDR3 sequence is CASSIAGEEGQPQHF. Written as DNA, the CDR3 is TGTGCCAGTAGTATAGCGGGGGAAGAGGGTCAGCCCCAGCATTTT. The chain employs TRBV19 and TRBJ1-5; D might be TRBD1 (5 bases). V was pared by 1 base and J by 6 bases, with 13 bases between. This CDR3 is built from 15 residues. Germline V lookup: CDR1 LNHDA, CDR2 SQIVND (reference sequence).

The chain is built from TRBV4-1 and TRBJ2-2; no definite D call. Germline V gene lookup returns CDR1 MGHRA and CDR2 YSYEKL. The germline V and J ends were trimmed by 4 bases and 1 base, with 16 bases remaining between them. CDR3 size: 17 residues. CDR3 in amino acids: CASSPGADRLNTGELFF. CDR3 nucleotide sequence: TGCGCCAGCAGCCCCGGCGCAGACCGACTGAACACCGGGGAGCTGTTTTTT.

J is TRBJ2-2 and V is TRBV5-1; tentative D call: TRBD1 (5 bases). The CDR3 totals 14 residues. The germline CDR1 and CDR2 sequences are SGHRS and YFSETQ. Trimming removed 5 bases at V and 0 bases at J, with 8 bases between. CDR3 residues: CASSTGSNTGELFF. The CDR3 DNA reads as TGCGCCAGCAGTACAGGCTCGAACACCGGGGAGCTGTTTTTT.

The chain links TRBV19 to TRBJ1-2; the match to TRBD1 covers 8 bases. J lost 6 bases, V lost 4 bases, and 10 bases had no gene match. The CDR3 runs 15 residues. Germline-derived CDR1 and CDR2 are LNHDA and SQIVND (reference sequence). For the CDR3, the DNA is TGTGCCAGTAGTACAACCGGGACAGGTCGGGATGGCTACACCTTC. Protein product: CASSTTGTGRDGYTF.

This rearrangement joins TRBV5-1 to TRBJ2-2, with 8 nucleotides matching TRBD1. V shed 6 bases, J shed 8 bases, and the junction held 9 bases outside the gene matches. There are 14 residues in the CDR3. CDR1 is SGHRS and CDR2 is YFSETQ in the germline V gene. This chain's CDR3 is CASTDRVRLGELFF. CDR3 sequence (DNA): TGCGCCAGCACGGACAGGGTGAGGTTGGGGGAGCTGTTTTTT.

This clone was seen once. The chain couples TRBV15 to TRBJ1-6, with D maybe TRBD1 (6 bases). The V gene lost 3 bases and the J gene lost 8 bases, with 14 bases spanning the gap. Germline CDR1 is LNHNV and CDR2 is YYDKDF (reference sequence). The CDR3 contains 15 residues. CDR3 bases: TGTGCCACCAGCAGTAGGACAGCGGGACATTCACCCCTCCACTTT. This sequence encodes CATSSRTAGHSPLHF.

This clone was counted once. A junction end diverges from the germline sequence, so it may reflect a read error. The chain uses TRBV5-1 and TRBJ1-2; tentative D call: TRBD1 (5 bases). The CDR3 has 14 amino acids. In germline, CDR1 is SGHRS, CDR2 YFSETQ. Here the CDR3 DNA reads TGCGCCACCAGCTTAGCGGGCAGGGAAGAAGGCTACACCTTC. Protein product: CATSLAGREEGYTF.

In its sample, this clone was seen a few times. The chain recombines TRBV6-5 with TRBJ1-2; D might be TRBD1 (5 bases). CDR1 is MNHEY and CDR2 is SVGAGI in the germline V gene. V dropped 6 bases and J dropped 7 bases, with 15 bases sitting between them. This CDR3 region has 13 residues. The CDR3 region has the DNA TGTGCCAGCAGGCTAACAGGTTCCATTGGCTACACCTTC. Translating gives CASRLTGSIGYTF.

This clone was observed a few times. This sequence joins TRBV29-1 and TRBJ2-3; the match to TRBD2 covers 10 bases. The CDR3 consists of 14 residues. The germline V gene encodes CDR1 SQVTM and CDR2 ANQGSEA. Trimming cost V 4 bases and J 4 bases; bases outside gene matches: 5. The CDR3 region has the DNA TGCAGCGTTGCGGGTCTAGCGGGAGCAGATACGCAGTATTTT. This encodes CSVAGLAGADTQYF.

The chain links TRBV7-8 to TRBJ1-4; D is perhaps TRBD1 (6 bases). Trimming took 0 bases from V and 8 from J, leaving 13 bases between them. Germline loops: CDR1 SGHVS, CDR2 FQNEAQ. The CDR3 has 15 residues. The CDR3 protein is CASSLAQGSREKLFF. In DNA, the CDR3 is TGTGCCAGCAGCTTAGCGCAGGGGAGTAGAGAAAAACTGTTTTTT.

This clone has a single count. The same CDR3 is also encoded by other DNA sequences in this sample. The chain is built from TRBV15 and TRBJ1-5, with D unclear. Trimming stripped 2 bases from V and 2 bases from J, with 4 bases between. The CDR3 has 13 amino acids. CDR1 LNHNV and CDR2 YYDKDF come from the germline V gene (reference sequence). This CDR3 is CATSRQGNQPQHF. The CDR3 DNA reads TGTGCCACCAGCAGACAGGGCAATCAGCCCCAGCATTTT.

The rearrangement uses TRBV2 and TRBJ2-5; possibly TRBD1 for D (6 bases). V gave up 6 bases and J gave up 2 bases, with 16 bases separating them. This CDR3 is built from 15 residues. CDR1 SNHLY and CDR2 FYNNEI come from the germline V gene. Here the CDR3 reads CASSPFNREQETQYF. The CDR3, as DNA: TGTGCCAGCAGCCCTTTCAACAGGGAACAAGAGACCCAGTACTTC. The variable domain in full, completed from reference TRBV2 and TRBJ2-5, reads EPEVTQTPSHQVTQMGQEVILRCVPISNHLYFYWYRQILGQKVEFLVSFYNNEISEKSEIFDDQFSVERPDGSNFTLKIRSTKLEDSAMYFCASSPFNREQETQYFGPGTRLLVL.

CDR3 DNA sequence: TGTGCCAGTACTGGACAGGGGGTCACTGAAGCTTTCTTT. It is translated as CASTGQGVTEAFF. This sequence joins TRBV19 and TRBJ1-1, with 10 bases that match TRBD1. This CDR3 comprises 13 residues. Germline CDR1 is LNHDA and CDR2 is SQIVND (reference sequence). V lost 7 bases and J lost 4; bases outside the gene matches: 3.

This chain links TRBV6-6 with TRBJ2-7; D possibly corresponds to TRBD2 (7 bases). The germline CDR1 and CDR2 sequences are MNHNY and SVGAGI (reference sequence). CDR3 size: 15 residues. The germline V and J ends were trimmed by 5 bases and 2 bases, with 16 bases remaining between them. The CDR3 DNA reads as TGTGCCAGCAGTACTTCTAGGGGGGGGGCCTACGAGCAGTACTTC. Translating gives CASSTSRGGAYEQYF.

The genes are TRBV15 and TRBJ2-1; 7 nucleotides match TRBD2. The CDR3 consists of 17 residues. The V segment lost 0 bases and the J segment 4 bases; nucleotides outside the gene matches: 9. Germline loops: CDR1 LNHNV, CDR2 YYDKDF (reference sequence). CDR3 sequence reads: CATSRDLSGISYNEQFF. In DNA, the CDR3 is TGTGCCACCAGCAGAGATCTAAGCGGGATTTCTTACAATGAGCAGTTCTTC.

V usage is TRBV5-1 and J usage is TRBJ2-1; 7 nucleotides match TRBD2. This CDR3 contains 15 residues. Germline assignment: CDR1 SGHRS and CDR2 YFSETQ. V shed 2 bases and J 4 bases; nucleotides not matched to a gene: 6. CDR3 sequence reads: CASSFLAGDYNEQFF. CDR3 nucleotides: TGCGCCAGCAGCTTTCTCGCGGGGGATTACAATGAGCAGTTCTTC.

V gene TRBV7-9 combines with J gene TRBJ1-2; 8 bases line up with TRBD1. J gave up 3 bases and V 5 bases, and 5 bases lay outside the gene matches. This CDR3 region has 14 residues. Germline V gene data show CDR1 as SEHNR and CDR2 as FQNEAQ (reference sequence). The CDR3 loop is CASSEQGEHYGYTF. The CDR3 DNA follows: TGTGCCAGCAGCGAACAGGGGGAGCACTATGGCTACACCTTC. Drawing the rest from reference TRBV7-9 and TRBJ1-2, the complete variable domain is DTGVSQNPRHKITKRGQNVTFRCDPISEHNRLYWYRQTLGQGPEFLTYFQNEAQLEKSRLLSDRFSAERPKGSFSTLEIQRTEQGDSAMYLCASSEQGEHYGYTFGSGTRLTVV.

The chain employs TRBV19 and TRBJ1-2, with 8 bases identical to TRBD1. CDR3 length: 14 amino acids. Losses at the gene ends were 11 bases for V and 2 bases for J; bases not matched to a gene: 10. Germline CDR1 reads LNHDA; CDR2 reads SQIVND (reference sequence). CDR3 bases: TGTGCCGTTGACCCTGGGACAGGAAACTATGGCTACACCTTC. This sequence encodes CAVDPGTGNYGYTF.

This rearrangement joins TRBV19 to TRBJ2-3, with 8 bases fitting TRBD2. The germline V gene has CDR1 LNHDA and CDR2 SQIVND (reference sequence). The J segment lost 0 bases and the V segment lost 5 bases, leaving 7 bases of the junction unmatched. The CDR3 totals 16 residues. The CDR3 protein is CASSLGPSGSTDTQYF. In DNA form, the CDR3 reads TGTGCCAGTAGTCTGGGGCCTAGCGGGAGCACAGATACGCAGTATTTT.

V gene TRBV2 combines with J gene TRBJ1-5, with 8 positions matching TRBD1. Trimming took 1 base from V and 7 from J; bases not matched to a gene: 3. Germline V CDR1 and CDR2: SNHLY, FYNNEI. The CDR3 contains 14 residues. CDR3 residues: CASSEGGQGQPQHF. CDR3 nucleotides: TGTGCCAGCAGTGAAGGAGGACAGGGCCAGCCCCAGCATTTT. Full variable domain (outside the CDR3, taken from reference TRBV2 and TRBJ1-5): EPEVTQTPSHQVTQMGQEVILRCVPISNHLYFYWYRQILGQKVEFLVSFYNNEISEKSEIFDDQFSVERPDGSNFTLKIRSTKLEDSAMYFCASSEGGQGQPQHFGDGTRLSIL.

The chain joins TRBV7-2 to TRBJ2-3, with 10 bases fitting TRBD2. After removal of 1 base from V and 3 bases from J, the junction contained 10 bases not matched to a gene. CDR3 size: 18 residues. CDR1 is SGHTA and CDR2 is FQGNSA in the germline V gene. The CDR3 protein is CASSLGAGGPVRTDTQYF. The DNA for the CDR3 is TGTGCCAGCAGCTTAGGAGCGGGGGGGCCGGTGAGGACAGATACGCAGTATTTT.

The V and J genes are TRBV19 and TRBJ2-1, with D possibly matching TRBD2 (6 bases). Trimming pared 5 bases from V and 0 bases from J, leaving 11 bases between. Germline CDR1 is LNHDA and CDR2 is SQIVND (reference sequence). This CDR3 is 15 amino acids long. The CDR3 sequence: CASSGGGSSYNEQFF. CDR3 nucleotide sequence: TGTGCCAGTAGTGGTGGGGGGAGCTCCTACAATGAGCAGTTCTTC.

This chain uses TRBV5-4 with TRBJ2-2, with 8 bases identical to TRBD1. With 4 bases clipped from V and 1 base from J, the junction kept 6 bases outside the gene matches. Germline V gene lookup returns CDR1 SGHNT and CDR2 YYREEE (reference sequence). The CDR3 runs 16 residues. CDR3 in amino acids: CASSPAGTGNTGELFF. In DNA form, the CDR3 reads TGTGCCAGCAGCCCGGCCGGGACAGGGAACACCGGGGAGCTGTTTTTT.

The V call is TRBV28, the J call TRBJ1-2; the match to TRBD1 covers 9 bases. The CDR3 totals 17 residues. Germline V gene data show CDR1 as MDHEN and CDR2 as SYDVKM. V dropped 3 bases and J dropped 4; count of bases not matched to a gene: 12. The CDR3 protein is CASSLGGQGIIGYGYTF. The CDR3 DNA is TGTGCCAGCAGTTTGGGGGGACAGGGAATCATCGGCTATGGCTACACCTTC.

This chain joins TRBV9 and TRBJ2-1; 9 nucleotides agree with TRBD2. The germline gives CDR1 SGDLS, CDR2 YYNGEE. This CDR3 is built from 14 residues. V dropped 7 bases and J dropped 8; count of bases not matched to a gene: 10. The CDR3 region is CASSKRGAVDEQFF. In nucleotides, the CDR3 is TGTGCCAGCTCTAAGCGGGGGGCCGTCGATGAGCAGTTCTTC.